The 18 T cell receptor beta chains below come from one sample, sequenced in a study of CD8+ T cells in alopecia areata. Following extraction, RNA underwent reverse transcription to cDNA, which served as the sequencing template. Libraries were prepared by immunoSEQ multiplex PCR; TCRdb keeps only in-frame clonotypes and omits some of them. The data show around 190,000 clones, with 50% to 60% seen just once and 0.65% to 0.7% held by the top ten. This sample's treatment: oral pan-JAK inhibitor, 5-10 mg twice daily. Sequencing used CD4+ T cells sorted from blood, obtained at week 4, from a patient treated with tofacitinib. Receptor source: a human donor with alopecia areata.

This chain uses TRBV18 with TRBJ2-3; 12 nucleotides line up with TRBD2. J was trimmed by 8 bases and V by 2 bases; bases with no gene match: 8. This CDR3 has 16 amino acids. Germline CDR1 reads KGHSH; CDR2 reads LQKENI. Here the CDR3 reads CASSPALAGGPGTQYF. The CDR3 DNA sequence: TGTGCCAGCTCACCAGCCCTAGCGGGAGGGCCTGGTACGCAGTATTTT. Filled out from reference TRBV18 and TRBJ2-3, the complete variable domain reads NAGVMQNPRHLVRRRGQEARLRCSPMKGHSHVYWYRQLPEEGLKFMVYLQKENIIDESGMPKERFSAEFPKEGPSILRIQQVVRGDSAAYFCASSPALAGGPGTQYFGPGTRLTVL.

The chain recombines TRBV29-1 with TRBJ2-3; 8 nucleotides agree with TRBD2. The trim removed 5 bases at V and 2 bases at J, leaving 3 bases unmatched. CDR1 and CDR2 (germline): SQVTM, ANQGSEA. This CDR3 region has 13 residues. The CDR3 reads CSVKTSATDTQYF. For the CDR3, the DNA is TGCAGCGTTAAGACTAGCGCCACAGATACGCAGTATTTT.

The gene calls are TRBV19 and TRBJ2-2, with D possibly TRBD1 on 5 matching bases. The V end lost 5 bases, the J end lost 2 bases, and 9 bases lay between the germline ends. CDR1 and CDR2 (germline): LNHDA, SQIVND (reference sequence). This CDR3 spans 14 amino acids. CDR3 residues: CASSPQANTGELFF. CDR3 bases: TGTGCCAGTAGTCCACAGGCTAACACCGGGGAGCTGTTTTTT. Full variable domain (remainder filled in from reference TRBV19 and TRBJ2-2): DGGITQSPKYLFRKEGQNVTLSCEQNLNHDAMYWYRQDPGQGLRLIYYSQIVNDFQKGDIAEGYSVSREKKESFPLTVTSAQKNPTAFYLCASSPQANTGELFFGEGSRLTVL.

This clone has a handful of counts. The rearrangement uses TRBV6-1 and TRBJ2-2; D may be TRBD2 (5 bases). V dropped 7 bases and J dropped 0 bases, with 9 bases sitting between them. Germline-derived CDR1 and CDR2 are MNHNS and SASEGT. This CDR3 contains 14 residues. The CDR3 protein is CASTYGANTGELFF. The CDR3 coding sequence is TGTGCCAGCACCTACGGGGCGAACACCGGGGAGCTGTTTTTT.

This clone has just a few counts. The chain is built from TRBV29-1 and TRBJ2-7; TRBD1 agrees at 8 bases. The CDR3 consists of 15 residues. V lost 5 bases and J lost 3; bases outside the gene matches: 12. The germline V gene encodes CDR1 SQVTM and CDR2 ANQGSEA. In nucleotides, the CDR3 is TGCAGCGTTCGAAGTGGGGACAGGCGTTTCTACGAGCAGTACTTC. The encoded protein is CSVRSGDRRFYEQYF.

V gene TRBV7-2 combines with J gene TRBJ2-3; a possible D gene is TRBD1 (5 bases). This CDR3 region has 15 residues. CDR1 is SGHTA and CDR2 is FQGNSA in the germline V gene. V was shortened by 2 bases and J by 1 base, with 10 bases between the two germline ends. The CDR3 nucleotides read TGTGCCAGCAGCTTAAGGTCCAGGGGCACAGATACGCAGTATTTT. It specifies CASSLRSRGTDTQYF.

The CDR3 coding sequence is TGTGCCTGGAGTGTATCAACTCCCAGGAGCTACGAGCAGTACTTC. Translated, it gives CAWSVSTPRSYEQYF. The chain uses TRBV30 and TRBJ2-7, with D hard to call. V was shortened by 0 bases and J by 3 bases, with 15 bases between the two germline ends. Germline-derived CDR1 and CDR2 are GTSNPN and SVGIG (reference sequence). The CDR3 covers 15 residues.

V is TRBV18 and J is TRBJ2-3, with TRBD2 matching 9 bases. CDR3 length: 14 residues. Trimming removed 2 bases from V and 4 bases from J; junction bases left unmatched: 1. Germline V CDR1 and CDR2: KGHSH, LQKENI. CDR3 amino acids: CASSPVAGADTQYF. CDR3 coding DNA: TGTGCCAGCTCACCAGTAGCGGGAGCAGATACGCAGTATTTT.

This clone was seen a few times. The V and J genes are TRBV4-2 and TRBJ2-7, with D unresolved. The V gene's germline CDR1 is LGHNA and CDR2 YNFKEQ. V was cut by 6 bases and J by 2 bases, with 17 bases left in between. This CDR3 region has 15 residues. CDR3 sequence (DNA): TGTGCCAGCAGTCACGGCGATAGCAGGACCTACGAGCAGTACTTC. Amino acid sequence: CASSHGDSRTYEQYF.

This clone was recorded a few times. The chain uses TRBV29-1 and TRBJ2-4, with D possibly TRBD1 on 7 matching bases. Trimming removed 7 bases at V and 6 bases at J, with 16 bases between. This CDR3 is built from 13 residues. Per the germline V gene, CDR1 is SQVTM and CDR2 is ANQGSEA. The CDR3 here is CSAGGQGGNIQYF. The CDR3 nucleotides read TGCAGCGCCGGGGGCCAGGGGGGAAACATTCAGTACTTC.

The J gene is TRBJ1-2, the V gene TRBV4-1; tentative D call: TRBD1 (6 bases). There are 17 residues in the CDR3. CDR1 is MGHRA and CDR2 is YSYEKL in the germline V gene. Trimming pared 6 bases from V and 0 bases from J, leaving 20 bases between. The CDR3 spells CASRPRDTGTANYGYTF. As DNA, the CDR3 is TGCGCCAGCAGGCCCCGAGATACAGGGACGGCTAACTATGGCTACACCTTC.

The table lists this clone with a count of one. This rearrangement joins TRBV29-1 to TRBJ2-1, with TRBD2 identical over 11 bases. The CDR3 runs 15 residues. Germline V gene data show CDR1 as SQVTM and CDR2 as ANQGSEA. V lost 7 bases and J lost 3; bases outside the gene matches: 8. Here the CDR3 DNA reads TGCAGCGGCGAAACTAGCGGGAGTTTCTACAATGAGCAGTTCTTC. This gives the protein CSGETSGSFYNEQFF.

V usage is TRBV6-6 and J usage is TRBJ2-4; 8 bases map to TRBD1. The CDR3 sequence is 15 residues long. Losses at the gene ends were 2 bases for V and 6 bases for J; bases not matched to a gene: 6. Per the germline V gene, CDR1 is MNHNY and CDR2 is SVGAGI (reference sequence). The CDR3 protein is CASSYVRQGTNIQYF. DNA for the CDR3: TGTGCCAGCAGTTACGTTCGACAGGGGACAAACATTCAGTACTTC.

The chain's CDR3 is CASSPGRRGIGTEAFF. The CDR3 DNA follows: TGTGCCAGCAGCCCGGGACGTCGGGGCATCGGGACTGAAGCTTTCTTT. V gene TRBV5-4 combines with J gene TRBJ1-1; weak D call: TRBD1 (5 bases). Germline CDR1 is SGHNT and CDR2 is YYREEE (reference sequence). V gave up 4 bases and J gave up 5 bases, with 21 bases separating them. The CDR3 extends over 16 amino acids.

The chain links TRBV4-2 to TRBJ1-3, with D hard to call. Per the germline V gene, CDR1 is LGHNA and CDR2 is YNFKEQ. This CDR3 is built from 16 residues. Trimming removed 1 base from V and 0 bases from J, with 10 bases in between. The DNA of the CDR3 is TGTGCCAGCAGCCAAGGGGTAACCGCCTCTGGAAACACCATATATTTT. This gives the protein CASSQGVTASGNTIYF.

The CDR3, as DNA: TGCGCCAGCAGAGAGGCGGGACAGGGGGCGAATGGCTACACCTTC. This codes for CASREAGQGANGYTF. The rearrangement uses TRBV10-2 and TRBJ1-2, with 12 bases identical to TRBD1. J was trimmed by 6 bases and V by 6 bases; bases with no gene match: 8. Looked up from germline, CDR1 is WSHSY and CDR2 is SAAADI. The CDR3 loop spans 15 amino acids.

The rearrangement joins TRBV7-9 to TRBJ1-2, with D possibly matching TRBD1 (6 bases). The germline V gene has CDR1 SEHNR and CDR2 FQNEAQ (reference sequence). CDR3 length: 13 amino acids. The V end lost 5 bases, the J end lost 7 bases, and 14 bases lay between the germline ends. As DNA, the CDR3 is TGTGCCAGCAGCCTCGGGGGGCAGGGTGGCTACACCTTC. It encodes CASSLGGQGGYTF.

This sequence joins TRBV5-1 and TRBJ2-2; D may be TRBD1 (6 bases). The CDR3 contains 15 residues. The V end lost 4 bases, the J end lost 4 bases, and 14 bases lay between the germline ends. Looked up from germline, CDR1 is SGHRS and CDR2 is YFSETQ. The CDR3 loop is CASSGQTGSTGELFF. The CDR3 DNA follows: TGCGCCAGCAGCGGACAAACAGGGTCCACCGGGGAGCTGTTTTTT.